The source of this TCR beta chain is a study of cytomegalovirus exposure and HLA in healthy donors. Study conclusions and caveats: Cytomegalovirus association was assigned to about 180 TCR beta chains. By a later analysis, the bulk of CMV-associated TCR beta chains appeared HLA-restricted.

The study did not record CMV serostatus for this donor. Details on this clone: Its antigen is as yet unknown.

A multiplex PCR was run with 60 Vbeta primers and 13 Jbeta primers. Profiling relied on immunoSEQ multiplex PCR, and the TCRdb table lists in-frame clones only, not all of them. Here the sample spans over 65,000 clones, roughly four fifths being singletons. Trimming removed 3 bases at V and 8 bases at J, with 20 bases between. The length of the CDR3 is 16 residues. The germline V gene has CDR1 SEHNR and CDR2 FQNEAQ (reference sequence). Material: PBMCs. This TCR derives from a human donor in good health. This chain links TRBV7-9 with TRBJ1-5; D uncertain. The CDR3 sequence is CASSFLRQSTEEPQHF. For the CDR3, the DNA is TGTGCCAGCAGCTTCCTCCGGCAGTCGACCGAGGAGCCCCAGCATTTT.